This T cell receptor beta chain was found in a study of identical twins. Study-level points and caveats: Memory repertoires lacked the insertion deficit that abundant cord blood beta clonotypes showed. For out-of-frame beta sequences, excess twin sharing was weaker.

V was clipped by 8 bases and J by 0 bases, with 13 bases between them. This CDR3 comprises 14 residues. The V gene's germline CDR1 is MNHNS and CDR2 SASEGT. A few counts support this clonotype. Its specificity is not known. MiXCR, run by TCRdb on the 5' RACE reads, gives a single entry per CDR3 protein. Of 700,000 to 950,000 distinct CDR3 sequences in the sample, 9% to 15% were seen once. These data were likewise used in another study, on yellow fever vaccine responses in identical twins. Per that paper: Convergence reportedly seemed to mark part of the twins' vaccine T cell response, with personalization marking the rest.

V is TRBV6-1 and J is TRBJ1-1; D is ambiguous. The sample taken for sequencing was PBMCs. The clonotype comes from a woman aged 18-29 years in good health. CDR3: CASEHYHLNTEAFF. CDR3 coding DNA: TGTGCCAGCGAGCACTATCATCTGAACACTGAAGCTTTCTTT.